These 16 T cell receptor beta chains share one sample of origin, sequenced in a study of blood T cell repertoires in COVID-19. Some clones are missing from TCRdb's copy, which holds only in-frame ones; the method was immunoSEQ multiplex PCR. The sample lists approximately 360,000 clones, 80% to 90% seen once, with about 2.1% in the top ten. Material for sequencing was PBMCs or T cells enriched from blood (not recorded which). All receptors derive from a man between 40 and 49 years old in a cohort exposed to, infected with or recovered from COVID-19 (not recorded which).

The rearrangement joins TRBV7-3 to TRBJ2-1; 8 positions agree with TRBD1. Germline V gene data show CDR1 as SGHTA and CDR2 as FQGTGA. The CDR3 is 14 residues long. V lost 4 bases, J lost 6 bases, and 5 bases stayed unmatched. The CDR3 region has the DNA TGTGCCAGCAGCTCCGGACAGGGAAGCAATGAGCAGTTCTTC. Amino acid sequence: CASSSGQGSNEQFF.

The chain uses TRBV18 and TRBJ2-3, with TRBD1 identical over 9 bases. Germline CDR1 reads KGHSH; CDR2 reads LQKENI. CDR3 length: 13 amino acids. V was clipped by 8 bases and J by 8 bases; unmatched bases: 8. CDR3: CASPDRGTGTQYF. CDR3 sequence (DNA): TGTGCCAGCCCGGACAGGGGTACGGGTACGCAGTATTTT.

This sequence joins TRBV5-1 and TRBJ1-3; TRBD1 is a possible D gene (5 bases). The CDR3 covers 17 residues. CDR1 is SGHRS and CDR2 is YFSETQ in the germline V gene. V lost 0 bases and J 0 bases, leaving 13 bases between the germline ends. The CDR3 sequence: CASSLDGRVNSGNTIYF. The CDR3, as DNA: TGCGCCAGCAGCTTGGACGGCAGGGTTAACTCTGGAAACACCATATATTTT.

The chain joins TRBV25-1 to TRBJ2-3; D may be TRBD1 (5 bases). The V gene's germline CDR1 is MGHDK and CDR2 SYGVNS. Trimming pared 3 bases from V and 3 bases from J, leaving 13 bases between. CDR3 length equals 15 residues. The CDR3, as DNA: TGTGCCAGCAGTGAGAAGGGGCTCGGAACAGATACGCAGTATTTT. Its translation: CASSEKGLGTDTQYF.

The rearrangement links TRBV2 to TRBJ2-3; D uncertain. The CDR3 totals 13 residues. The ends were cut back, 8 bases at V and 2 bases at J, with 11 bases in the middle. CDR1 SNHLY and CDR2 FYNNEI come from the germline V gene. The CDR3 sequence is CASLAELTDTQYF. The CDR3 DNA follows: TGTGCCAGCTTGGCGGAGCTCACAGATACGCAGTATTTT.

Regarding this clone: Other nucleotide sequences from this sample produce the same CDR3. V usage is TRBV18 and J usage is TRBJ2-1, with TRBD2 identical over 10 bases. The CDR3 totals 15 residues. CDR1 is KGHSH and CDR2 is LQKENI in the germline V gene. With V trimmed by 3 bases and J by 6 bases, 5 bases remained unmatched. The CDR3 DNA sequence: TGTGCCAGCTCACCGGCTAGCGGGAGAGGCAATGAGCAGTTCTTC. Encoded protein: CASSPASGRGNEQFF.

This chain uses TRBV30 with TRBJ1-1; TRBD1 matches 8 bases. The CDR3 extends over 12 amino acids. Germline V gene data show CDR1 as GTSNPN and CDR2 as SVGIG (reference sequence). The ends lost 7 bases at V and 5 bases at J; junction bases unmatched: 6. This chain's CDR3 is CAYRTGRTEAFF. The CDR3 nucleotides read TGTGCCTACAGGACAGGGAGGACTGAAGCTTTCTTT. The whole variable domain, filled in from reference TRBV30 and TRBJ1-1, reads SQTIHQWPATLVQPVGSPLSLECTVEGTSNPNLYWYRQAAGRGLQLLFYSVGIGQISSEVPQNLSASRPQDRQFILSSKKLLLSDSGFYLCAYRTGRTEAFFGQGTRLTVV.

The count of this clone is one. This chain connects TRBV5-1 to TRBJ2-5; 9 bases map to TRBD2. With 4 bases clipped from V and 4 bases from J, the junction kept 8 bases outside the gene matches. CDR1 is SGHRS, CDR2 YFSETQ, per germline. This CDR3 is built from 15 residues. CDR3 loop: CASSRSGSFGETQYF. The CDR3, as DNA: TGCGCCAGCAGCCGTAGCGGGAGCTTTGGAGAGACCCAGTACTTC.

The chain links TRBV5-1 to TRBJ2-5, with TRBD2 matching over 8 bases. This CDR3 contains 16 residues. Germline CDR1 is SGHRS and CDR2 is YFSETQ. V was clipped by 4 bases and J by 6 bases; unmatched bases: 14. Here the CDR3 reads CASSLGTSQTHQTQYF. The CDR3 DNA reads TGCGCCAGCAGCCTCGGGACTAGTCAGACACATCAGACCCAGTACTTC. Full variable domain (outside the CDR3, taken from reference TRBV5-1 and TRBJ2-5): KAGVTQTPRYLIKTRGQQVTLSCSPISGHRSVSWYQQTPGQGLQFLFEYFSETQRNKGNFPGRFSGRQFSNSRSEMNVSTLELGDSALYLCASSLGTSQTHQTQYFGPGTRLLVL.

V gene TRBV14 combines with J gene TRBJ1-3; no clear D. The germline gives CDR1 SGHDN, CDR2 FVKESK. This CDR3 spans 16 amino acids. Trimming shortened V by 0 bases and J by 0 bases, and 9 bases separated the two germline ends. The CDR3 nucleotides are TGTGCCAGCAGCCAAGAATGGCTGTCCTCTGGAAACACCATATATTTT. Its protein is CASSQEWLSSGNTIYF. The full variable domain, in which reference TRBV14 and TRBJ1-3 provide the parts outside the CDR3, is EAGVTQFPSHSVIEKGQTVTLRCDPISGHDNLYWYRRVMGKEIKFLLHFVKESKQDESGMPNNRFLAERTGGTYSTLKVQPAELEDSGVYFCASSQEWLSSGNTIYFGEGSWLTVV.

V is TRBV5-5 and J is TRBJ1-1, with D hard to call. V lost 4 bases and J lost 0, with 13 bases in between. There are 15 residues in the CDR3. The V gene's germline CDR1 is SGHKS and CDR2 YYEKEE (reference sequence). The DNA for the CDR3 is TGTGCCAGCAGCCCAATGGGAGGGATGAACACTGAAGCTTTCTTT. It yields the protein CASSPMGGMNTEAFF.

The rearrangement joins TRBV18 to TRBJ2-7, with a tentative D call TRBD2 (5 bases). Trimming pared 5 bases from V and 3 bases from J, leaving 11 bases between. The CDR3 length is 13 residues. Looked up from germline, CDR1 is KGHSH and CDR2 is LQKENI. DNA of the CDR3: TGTGCCAGCTCAACGACGGGATACTACGAGCAGTACTTC. Encoded protein: CASSTTGYYEQYF.

The chain links TRBV6-5 to TRBJ1-2, with D possibly TRBD1 on 5 matching bases. This CDR3 is built from 13 residues. Trimming removed 6 bases at V and 8 bases at J, with 16 bases between. Germline CDR1 reads MNHEY; CDR2 reads SVGAGI. This CDR3 is CASRAGLVEGYTF. DNA of the CDR3: TGTGCCAGCAGAGCAGGGTTGGTTGAGGGCTACACCTTC.

This clone appeared a few times. The chain uses TRBV4-1 and TRBJ1-2; D unresolved. Trimming removed 0 bases at V and 2 bases at J, with 4 bases between. This CDR3 has 13 amino acids. Germline CDR1 is MGHRA and CDR2 is YSYEKL. CDR3 DNA: TGCGCCAGCAGCCAAGACAAAAACTATGGCTACACCTTC. This codes for CASSQDKNYGYTF.

The chain uses TRBV19 and TRBJ1-5; TRBD1 might be the D (6 bases). Germline loops: CDR1 LNHDA, CDR2 SQIVND (reference sequence). CDR3 length: 14 residues. V was cut by 3 bases and J by 3 bases, with 9 bases left in between. CDR3 residues: CASSITGLNQPQHF. CDR3 DNA: TGTGCCAGTAGTATTACAGGGCTCAATCAGCCCCAGCATTTT.

This chain uses TRBV25-1 with TRBJ1-1, with D unclear. V was trimmed by 4 bases and J by 0 bases, leaving 6 bases between them. The germline gives CDR1 MGHDK, CDR2 SYGVNS. The CDR3 contains 13 residues. The CDR3 region has the DNA TGTGCCAGCAGTGGTCAAATGAACACTGAAGCTTTCTTT. This encodes CASSGQMNTEAFF.